Detailed here is one T cell receptor beta chain. This sample is part of a study of Ad26.COV2.S vaccination and SARS-CoV-2 variants. Study context: As a participant in COV1001, the donor was in the Ad26.COV2.S trial arm. Donor got 5x10^10 or 1x10^11 viral particles of Ad26.COV2.S.

Treatment specified: around 19 received Ad26.COV2.S at low or high dose, single or two shots; five or six received placebo; per-sample allocation not given. The samples were gathered on day 63 after the first injection of vaccine or placebo. Ad26.COV2.S expressed prefusion-stabilized spike from the original Wuhan strain. This CDR3 has 15 amino acids. Germline-derived CDR1 and CDR2 are LGHDT and YNNKEL (reference sequence). With 4 bases removed from V and 0 bases from J, the gap between germline ends came to 12 bases. Sequenced by immunoSEQ multiplex PCR; TCRdb stores in-frame clones only, minus some. The sample lists roughly 420,000 clones; approximately 90% were seen once.

Sequencing used peripheral blood, obtained in a trial of Ad26.COV2.S vaccine versus placebo. This TCR came from a person between 18 and 59 years old who received the Ad26.COV2.S COVID-19 vaccine or a placebo. This chain connects TRBV3-1 (or the pseudogene TRBV3-2) to TRBJ1-1, with TRBD1 as a possible D gene (6 bases). CDR3 protein: CASSRTQGMNTEAFF. The CDR3 DNA is TGTGCCAGCAGCCGAACTCAGGGGATGAACACTGAAGCTTTCTTT.